This TCR beta chain was found in a study of blood T cells in healthy people across ages. Using a J-beta primer mix together with a sample-barcoded 5' primer, a second PCR was run for roughly 7 to 11 cycles. TCRdb itself ran the 5' RACE reads through MiXCR, one entry per CDR3 protein. The sample records 790,000 or so distinct CDR3 sequences, about 56% being singletons. PBMCs, at least 6 million per sample, were isolated. The sequenced sample consisted of blood. The clonotype originates from a man aged 35 to 55 in good health.

The DNA for the CDR3 is TGTGCCAGCAGTTCAGGGGCGGTGAACACTGAAGCTTTCTTT. This encodes CASSSGAVNTEAFF. This chain connects TRBV7-2 to TRBJ1-1; tentatively, D is TRBD1 (6 bases). CDR3 length: 14 residues. Germline V lookup: CDR1 SGHTA, CDR2 FQGNSA. Deletions cut 6 bases from V and 0 bases from J, with 11 bases between.